The clone carrying this TCR beta chain was seen at least ten times. No antigen is known for it. TCRdb reanalysed the reads using MiXCR and keeps one entry per CDR3 protein. The repertoire holds 150,000 to 200,000 distinct CDR3 sequences, approximately 15% seen once, with 25% to 30% in the top ten. The germline V gene has CDR1 SGHTA and CDR2 FQGNSA. CDR3 length: 15 residues. Trimming cost V 1 base and J 3 bases, with 12 bases left between them. The sample comes from a study of T cell repertoires in cytomegalovirus infection. Findings and caveats of the study: CMV-specific HLA-C-restricted TCR beta clonotypes dominated the ex vivo response.

The sample was PBMCs. This receptor was obtained from a human donor in good health (CMV status not recorded). Some clones in this sample may be carry-over from other donors' samples. The rearrangement links TRBV7-2 to TRBJ2-5; the D gene could be TRBD1 or TRBD2 (5 bases each). The CDR3 nucleotides are TGTGCCAGCAGCTTAGGGGGCTTGCGGGAAGAGACCCAGTACTTC. Protein product: CASSLGGLREETQYF.